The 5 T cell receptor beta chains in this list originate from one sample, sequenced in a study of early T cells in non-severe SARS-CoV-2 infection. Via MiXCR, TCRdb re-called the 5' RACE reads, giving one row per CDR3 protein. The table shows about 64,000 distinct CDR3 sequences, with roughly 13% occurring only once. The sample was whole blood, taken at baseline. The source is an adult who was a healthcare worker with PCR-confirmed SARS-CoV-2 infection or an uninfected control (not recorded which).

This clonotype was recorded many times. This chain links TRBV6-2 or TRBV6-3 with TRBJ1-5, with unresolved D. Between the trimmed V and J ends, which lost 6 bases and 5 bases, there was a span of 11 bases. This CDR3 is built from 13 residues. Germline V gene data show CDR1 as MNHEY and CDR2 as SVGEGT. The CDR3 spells CASSWTLDQPQHF. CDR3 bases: TGTGCCAGCAGCTGGACGTTAGATCAGCCCCAGCATTTT.

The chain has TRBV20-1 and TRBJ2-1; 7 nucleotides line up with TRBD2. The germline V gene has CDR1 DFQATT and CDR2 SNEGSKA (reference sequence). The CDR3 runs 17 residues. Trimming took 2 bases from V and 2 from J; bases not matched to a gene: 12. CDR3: CSARPMQLATTYNEQFF. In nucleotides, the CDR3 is TGCAGTGCTAGACCCATGCAACTAGCGACCACCTACAATGAGCAGTTCTTC.

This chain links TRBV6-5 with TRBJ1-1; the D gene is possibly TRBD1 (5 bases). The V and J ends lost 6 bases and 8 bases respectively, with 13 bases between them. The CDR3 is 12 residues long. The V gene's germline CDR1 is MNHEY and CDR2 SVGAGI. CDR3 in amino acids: CASSPGGGEAFF. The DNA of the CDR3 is TGTGCCAGCAGCCCTGGGGGAGGAGAAGCTTTCTTT.

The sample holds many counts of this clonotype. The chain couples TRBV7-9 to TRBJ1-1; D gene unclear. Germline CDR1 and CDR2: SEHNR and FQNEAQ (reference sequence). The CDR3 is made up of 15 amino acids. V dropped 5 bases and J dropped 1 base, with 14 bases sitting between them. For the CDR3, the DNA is TGTGCCAGCAGCCTCGATGATAGGAGGAACACTGAAGCTTTCTTT. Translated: CASSLDDRRNTEAFF.

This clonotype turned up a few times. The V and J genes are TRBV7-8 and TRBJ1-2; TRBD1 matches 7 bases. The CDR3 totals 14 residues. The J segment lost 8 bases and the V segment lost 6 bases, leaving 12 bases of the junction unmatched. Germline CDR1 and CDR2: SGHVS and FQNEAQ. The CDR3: CASRNPGGLGGYTF. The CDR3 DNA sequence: TGTGCCAGCAGGAACCCAGGGGGATTGGGAGGCTACACCTTC.